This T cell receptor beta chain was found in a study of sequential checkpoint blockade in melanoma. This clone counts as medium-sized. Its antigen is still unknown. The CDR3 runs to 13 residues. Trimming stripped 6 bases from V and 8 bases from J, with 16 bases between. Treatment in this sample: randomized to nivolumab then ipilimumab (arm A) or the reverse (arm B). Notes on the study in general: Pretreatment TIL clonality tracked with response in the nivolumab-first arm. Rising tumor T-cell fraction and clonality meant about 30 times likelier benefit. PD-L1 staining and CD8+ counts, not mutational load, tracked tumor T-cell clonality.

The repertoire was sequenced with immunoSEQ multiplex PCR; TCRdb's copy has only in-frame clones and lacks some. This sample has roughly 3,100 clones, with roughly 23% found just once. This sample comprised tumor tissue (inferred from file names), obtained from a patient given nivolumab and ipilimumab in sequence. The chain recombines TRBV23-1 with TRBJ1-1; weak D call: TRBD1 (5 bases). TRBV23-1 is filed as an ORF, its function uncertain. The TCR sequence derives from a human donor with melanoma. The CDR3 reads CASSAPIGEEAFF. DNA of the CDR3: TGCGCCAGCAGCGCCCCCATAGGGGAGGAAGCTTTCTTT.